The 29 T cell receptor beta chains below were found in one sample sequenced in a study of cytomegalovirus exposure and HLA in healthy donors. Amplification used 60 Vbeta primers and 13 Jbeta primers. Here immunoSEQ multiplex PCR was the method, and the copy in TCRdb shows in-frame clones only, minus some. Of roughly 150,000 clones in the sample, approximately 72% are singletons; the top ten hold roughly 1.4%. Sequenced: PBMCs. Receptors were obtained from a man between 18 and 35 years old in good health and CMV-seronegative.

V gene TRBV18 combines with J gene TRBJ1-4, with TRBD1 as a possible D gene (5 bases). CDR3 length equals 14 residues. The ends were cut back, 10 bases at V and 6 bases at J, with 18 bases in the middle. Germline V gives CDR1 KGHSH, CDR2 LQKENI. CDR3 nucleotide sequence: TGTGCCACCCTCCGTGGCAGGGAGGATGAAAAACTGTTTTTT. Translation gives CATLRGREDEKLFF.

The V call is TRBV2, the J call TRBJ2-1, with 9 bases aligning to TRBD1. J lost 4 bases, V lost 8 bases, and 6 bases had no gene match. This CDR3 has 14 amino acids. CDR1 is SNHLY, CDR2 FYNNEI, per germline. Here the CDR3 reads CASLKDRGYNEQFF. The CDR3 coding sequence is TGTGCCAGCCTGAAGGACAGGGGATACAATGAGCAGTTCTTC.

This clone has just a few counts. The CDR3 region has the DNA TGTGCCATCAGTGAGGCGTTAGCGGCCTACAATGAGCAGTTCTTC. Its protein product is CAISEALAAYNEQFF. V is TRBV10-3 and J is TRBJ2-1, with a weak D call TRBD2 (6 bases). The length of the CDR3 is 15 residues. V lost 2 bases and J lost 2, with 10 bases in between. Germline V gene data show CDR1 as ENHRY and CDR2 as SYGVKD.

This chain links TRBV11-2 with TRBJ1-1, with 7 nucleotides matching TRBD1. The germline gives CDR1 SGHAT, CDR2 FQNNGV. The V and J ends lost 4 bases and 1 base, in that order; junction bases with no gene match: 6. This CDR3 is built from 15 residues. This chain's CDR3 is CASSYRGQENTEAFF. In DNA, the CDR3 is TGTGCCAGCAGCTATAGGGGGCAGGAGAACACTGAAGCTTTCTTT.

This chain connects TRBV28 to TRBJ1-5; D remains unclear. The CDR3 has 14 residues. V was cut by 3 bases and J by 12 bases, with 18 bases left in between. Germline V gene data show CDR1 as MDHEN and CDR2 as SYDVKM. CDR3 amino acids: CASSFYEGLRFQHF. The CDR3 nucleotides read TGTGCCAGCAGTTTTTATGAGGGCCTAAGGTTCCAGCATTTT.

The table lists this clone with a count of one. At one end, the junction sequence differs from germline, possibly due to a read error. CDR3 amino acids: CSSSSPARWSGANVLTF. In nucleotides, the CDR3 is TGTTCCAGCAGCTCCCCTGCCAGGTGGTCTGGGGCCAACGTCCTGACTTTC. The chain employs TRBV7-9 and TRBJ2-6; D gene ambiguous. The germline gives CDR1 SEHNR, CDR2 FQNEAQ (reference sequence). The length of the CDR3 is 17 residues.

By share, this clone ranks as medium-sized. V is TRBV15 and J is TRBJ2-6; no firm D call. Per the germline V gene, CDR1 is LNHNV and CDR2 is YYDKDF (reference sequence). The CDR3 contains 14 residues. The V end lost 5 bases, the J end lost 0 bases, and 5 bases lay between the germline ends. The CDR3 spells CATSVDSGANVLTF. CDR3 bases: TGTGCCACCAGCGTAGACTCTGGGGCCAACGTCCTGACTTTC.

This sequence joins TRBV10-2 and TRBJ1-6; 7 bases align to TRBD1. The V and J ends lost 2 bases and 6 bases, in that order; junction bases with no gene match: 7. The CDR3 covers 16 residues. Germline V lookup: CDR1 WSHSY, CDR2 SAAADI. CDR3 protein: CASSEGSGQFNSPLHF. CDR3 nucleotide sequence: TGCGCCAGCAGTGAGGGTTCGGGACAGTTTAATTCACCCCTCCACTTT.

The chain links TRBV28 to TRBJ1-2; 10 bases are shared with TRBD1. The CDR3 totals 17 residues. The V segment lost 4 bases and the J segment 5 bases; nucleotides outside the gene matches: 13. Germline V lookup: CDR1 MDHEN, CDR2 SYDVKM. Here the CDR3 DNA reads TGTGCCAGCAGTTCCGGGACAGGGGAGGTTTTTTTATATGGCTACACCTTC. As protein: CASSSGTGEVFLYGYTF.

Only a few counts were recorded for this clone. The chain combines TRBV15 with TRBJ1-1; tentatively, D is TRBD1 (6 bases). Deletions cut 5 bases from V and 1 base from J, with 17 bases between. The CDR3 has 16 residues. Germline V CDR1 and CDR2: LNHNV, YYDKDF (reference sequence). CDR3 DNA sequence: TGTGCCACCAGCCCCGAGACAGGCCCCGCGAACACTGAAGCTTTCTTT. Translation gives CATSPETGPANTEAFF.

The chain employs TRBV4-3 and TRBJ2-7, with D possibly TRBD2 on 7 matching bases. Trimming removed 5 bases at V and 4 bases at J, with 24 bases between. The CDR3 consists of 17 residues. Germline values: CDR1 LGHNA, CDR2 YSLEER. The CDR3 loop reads CASSWGLAADRLYEQYF. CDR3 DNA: TGCGCCAGCAGCTGGGGGCTAGCGGCGGATCGACTTTACGAGCAGTACTTC.

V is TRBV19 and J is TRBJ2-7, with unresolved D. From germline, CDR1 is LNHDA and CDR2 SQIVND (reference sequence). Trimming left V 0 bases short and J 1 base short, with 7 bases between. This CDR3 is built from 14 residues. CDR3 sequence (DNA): TGTGCCAGTAGTATAGAAGCCAGGTCCTACGAGCAGTACTTC. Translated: CASSIEARSYEQYF.

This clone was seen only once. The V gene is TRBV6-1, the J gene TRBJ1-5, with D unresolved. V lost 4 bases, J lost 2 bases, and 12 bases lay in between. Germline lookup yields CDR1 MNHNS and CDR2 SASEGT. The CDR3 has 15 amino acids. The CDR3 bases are TGTGCCAGCAGTGGGCCCCCTGGAGGCAATCAGCCCCAGCATTTT. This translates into CASSGPPGGNQPQHF.

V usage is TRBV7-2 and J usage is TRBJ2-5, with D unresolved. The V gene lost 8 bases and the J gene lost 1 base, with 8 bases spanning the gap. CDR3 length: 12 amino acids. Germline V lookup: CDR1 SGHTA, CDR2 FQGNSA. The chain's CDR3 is CASGEAQETQYF. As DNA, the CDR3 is TGTGCCAGCGGCGAGGCCCAAGAGACCCAGTACTTC.

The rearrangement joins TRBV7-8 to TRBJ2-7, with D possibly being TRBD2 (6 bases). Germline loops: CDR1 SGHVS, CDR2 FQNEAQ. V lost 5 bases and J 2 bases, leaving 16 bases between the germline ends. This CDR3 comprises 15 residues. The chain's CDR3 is CASSPSQRATYEQYF. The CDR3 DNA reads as TGTGCCAGCAGCCCCTCCCAGCGGGCAACCTACGAGCAGTACTTC. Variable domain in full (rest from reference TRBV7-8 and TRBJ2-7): GAGVSQSPRYKVAKRGQDVALRCDPISGHVSLFWYQQALGQGPEFLTYFQNEAQLDKSGLPSDRFFAERPEGSVSTLKIQRTQQEDSAVYLCASSPSQRATYEQYFGPGTRLTVT.

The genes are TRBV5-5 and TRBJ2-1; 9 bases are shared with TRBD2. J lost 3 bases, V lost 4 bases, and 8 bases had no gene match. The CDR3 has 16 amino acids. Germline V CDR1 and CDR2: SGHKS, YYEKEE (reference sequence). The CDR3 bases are TGTGCCAGCAGCCGGGAGACTAGCGGCTACTACAATGAGCAGTTCTTC. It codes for CASSRETSGYYNEQFF.

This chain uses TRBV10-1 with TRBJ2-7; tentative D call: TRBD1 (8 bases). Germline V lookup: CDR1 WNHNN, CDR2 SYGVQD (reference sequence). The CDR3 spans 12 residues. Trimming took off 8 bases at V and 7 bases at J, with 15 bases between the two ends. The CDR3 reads CASSGQGGEQYF. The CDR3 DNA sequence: TGCGCCAGCTCCGGACAGGGAGGGGAGCAGTACTTC.

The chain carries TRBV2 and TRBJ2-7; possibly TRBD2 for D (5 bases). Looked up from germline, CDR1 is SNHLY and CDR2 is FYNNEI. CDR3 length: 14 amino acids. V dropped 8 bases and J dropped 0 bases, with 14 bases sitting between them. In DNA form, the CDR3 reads TGTGCCAGCGGAAGGACTCCAAGCTCCTACGAGCAGTACTTC. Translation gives CASGRTPSSYEQYF.

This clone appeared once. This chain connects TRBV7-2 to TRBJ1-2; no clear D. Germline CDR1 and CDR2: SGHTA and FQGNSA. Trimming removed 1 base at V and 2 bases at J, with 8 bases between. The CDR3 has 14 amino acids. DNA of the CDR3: TGTGCCAGCAGCTTAGTTCCGGGGAACTATGGCTACACCTTC. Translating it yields CASSLVPGNYGYTF.

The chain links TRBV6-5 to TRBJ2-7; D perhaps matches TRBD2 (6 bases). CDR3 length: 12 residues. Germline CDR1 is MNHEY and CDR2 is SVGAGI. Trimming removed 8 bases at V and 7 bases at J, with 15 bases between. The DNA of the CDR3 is TGTGCCAGCGGTAGACCGGAGGGGGAGCAGTACTTC. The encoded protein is CASGRPEGEQYF.

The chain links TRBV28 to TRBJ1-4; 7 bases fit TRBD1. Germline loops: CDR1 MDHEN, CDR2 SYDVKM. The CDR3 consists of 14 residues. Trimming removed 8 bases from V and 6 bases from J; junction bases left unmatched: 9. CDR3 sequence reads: CASRLTGADEKLFF. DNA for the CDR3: TGTGCCAGCCGGCTTACAGGGGCGGATGAAAAACTGTTTTTT.

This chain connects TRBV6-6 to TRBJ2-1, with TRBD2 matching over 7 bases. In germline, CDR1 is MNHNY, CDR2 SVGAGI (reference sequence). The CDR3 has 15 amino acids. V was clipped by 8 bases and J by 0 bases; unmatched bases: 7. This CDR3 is CASLEAGSSYNEQFF. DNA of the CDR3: TGTGCCAGCCTTGAAGCGGGGAGCTCCTACAATGAGCAGTTCTTC.

The CDR3 DNA reads as TGTGCCAGCAGCCTCCGGACAGGGACCTACGAGCAGTACTTC. Its translation is CASSLRTGTYEQYF. The rearrangement uses TRBV27 and TRBJ2-7; 8 bases agree with TRBD1. CDR3 length equals 14 residues. The V segment lost 6 bases and the J segment 2 bases; nucleotides outside the gene matches: 6. Germline loops: CDR1 MNHEY, CDR2 SMNVEV (reference sequence).

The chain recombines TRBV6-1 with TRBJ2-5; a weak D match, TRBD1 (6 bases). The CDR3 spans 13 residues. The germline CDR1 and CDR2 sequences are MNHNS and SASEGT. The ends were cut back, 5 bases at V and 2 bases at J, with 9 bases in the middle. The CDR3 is CASSFTGQETQYF. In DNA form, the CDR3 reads TGTGCCAGCAGTTTTACAGGGCAAGAGACCCAGTACTTC.

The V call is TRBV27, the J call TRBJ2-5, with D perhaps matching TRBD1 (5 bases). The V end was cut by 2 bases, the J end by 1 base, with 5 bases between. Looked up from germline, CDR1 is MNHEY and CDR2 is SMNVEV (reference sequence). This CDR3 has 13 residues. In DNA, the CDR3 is TGTGCCAGCAGTTTAAGGGGCCAAGAGACCCAGTACTTC. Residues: CASSLRGQETQYF.

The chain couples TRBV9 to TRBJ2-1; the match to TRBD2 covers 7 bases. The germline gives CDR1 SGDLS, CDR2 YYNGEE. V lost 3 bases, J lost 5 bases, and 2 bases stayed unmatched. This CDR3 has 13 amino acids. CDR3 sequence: CASSGTSHNEQFF. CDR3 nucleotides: TGTGCCAGCAGCGGGACTAGTCACAATGAGCAGTTCTTC. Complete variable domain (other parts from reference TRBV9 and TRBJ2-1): DSGVTQTPKHLITATGQRVTLRCSPRSGDLSVYWYQQSLDQGLQFLIQYYNGEERAKGNILERFSAQQFPDLHSELNLSSLELGDSALYFCASSGTSHNEQFFGPGTRLTVL.

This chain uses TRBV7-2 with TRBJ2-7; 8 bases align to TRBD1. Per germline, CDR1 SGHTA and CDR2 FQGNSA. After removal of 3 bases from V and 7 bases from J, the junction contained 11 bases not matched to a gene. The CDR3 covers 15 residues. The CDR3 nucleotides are TGTGCCAGCAGCTTCGGGACAGGAGTCGAGAAGGAGCAGTACTTC. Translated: CASSFGTGVEKEQYF.

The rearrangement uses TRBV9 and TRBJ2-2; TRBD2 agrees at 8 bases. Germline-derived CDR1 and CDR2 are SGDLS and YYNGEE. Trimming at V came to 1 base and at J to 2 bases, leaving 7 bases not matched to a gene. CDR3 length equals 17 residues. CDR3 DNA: TGTGCCAGCAGCGTAAGGGTAGCGGGGTTAAACACCGGGGAGCTGTTTTTT. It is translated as CASSVRVAGLNTGELFF.

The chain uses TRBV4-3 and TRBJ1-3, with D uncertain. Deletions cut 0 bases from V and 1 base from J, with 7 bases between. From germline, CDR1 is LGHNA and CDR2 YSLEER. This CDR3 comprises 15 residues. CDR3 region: CASSQEARSGNTIYF. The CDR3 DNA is TGCGCCAGCAGCCAAGAAGCACGTTCTGGAAACACCATATATTTT.